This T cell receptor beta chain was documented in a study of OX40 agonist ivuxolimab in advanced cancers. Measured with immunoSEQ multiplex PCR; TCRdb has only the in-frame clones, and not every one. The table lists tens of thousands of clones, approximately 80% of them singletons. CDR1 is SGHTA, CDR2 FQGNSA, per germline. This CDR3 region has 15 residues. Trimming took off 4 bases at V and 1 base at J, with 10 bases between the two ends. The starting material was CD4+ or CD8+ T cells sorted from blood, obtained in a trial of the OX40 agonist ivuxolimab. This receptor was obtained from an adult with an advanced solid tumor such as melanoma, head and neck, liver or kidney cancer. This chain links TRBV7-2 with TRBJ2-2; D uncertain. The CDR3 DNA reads TGTGCCAGCAGCTCCGGGCCAGGGAACACCGGGGAGCTGTTTTTT. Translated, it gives CASSSGPGNTGELFF.